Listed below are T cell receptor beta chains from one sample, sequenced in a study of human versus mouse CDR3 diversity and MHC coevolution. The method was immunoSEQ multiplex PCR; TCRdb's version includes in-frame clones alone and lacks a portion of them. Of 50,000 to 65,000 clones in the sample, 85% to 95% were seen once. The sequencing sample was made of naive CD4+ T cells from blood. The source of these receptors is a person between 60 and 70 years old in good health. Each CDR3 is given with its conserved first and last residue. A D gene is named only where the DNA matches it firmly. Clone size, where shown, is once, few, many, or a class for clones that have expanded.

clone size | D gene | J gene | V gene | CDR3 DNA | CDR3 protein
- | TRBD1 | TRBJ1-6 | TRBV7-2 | TGTGCCAGCAGCTTAGGAGGGACAGTCAATTCACCCCTCCACTTT | CASSLGGTVNSPLHF
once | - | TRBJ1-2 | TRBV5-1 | TGCGCCAGCAGCTTGGGCGGAGAGAGCTATGGCTACACCTTC | CASSLGGESYGYTF
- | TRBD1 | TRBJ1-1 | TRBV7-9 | TGTGCCAGCAGCGCGCAGGGGGCAGGGGGACGAGCTTTCTTT | CASSAQGAGGRAFF
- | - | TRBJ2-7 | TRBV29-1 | TGCAGCGTGGGGGCGGGCCCCTACGAGCAGTACTTC | CSVGAGPYEQYF
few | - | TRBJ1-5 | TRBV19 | TGTGCCAGTAGTGCAGGATTGAATCAGCCCCAGCATTTT | CASSAGLNQPQHF
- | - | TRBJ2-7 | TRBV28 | TGTGCCAGCAGCCCGGGTCCTGGTAGAATGCCGTACTTC | CASSPGPGRMPYF
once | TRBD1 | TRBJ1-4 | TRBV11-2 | TGTGCCAGCAGCTGGGACAGGGGGAGTGAAAAACTGTTTTTT | CASSWDRGSEKLFF
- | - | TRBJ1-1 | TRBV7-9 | TGTGCCAGCAGCTTACTCGGGGACACTGAAGCTTTCTTT | CASSLLGDTEAFF
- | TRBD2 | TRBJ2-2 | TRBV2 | TGTGCCAGCGACTTAGCGGGAGGGAACACCGGGGAGCTGTTTTTT | CASDLAGGNTGELFF
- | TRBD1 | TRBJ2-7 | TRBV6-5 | TGTGCCAGCTTCAGGGGGGGACAGGGATCACGGGAGCAGTACTTC | CASFRGGQGSREQYF
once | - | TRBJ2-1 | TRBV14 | TGTGCCAGCAGCCAGGCCCTAGGGCGGGCCCACTACAATGAGCAGTTCTTC | CASSQALGRAHYNEQFF
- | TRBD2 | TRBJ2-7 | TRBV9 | TGTGCCAGCAGCGTAGGGGGACTAGCGGGAGTCGGGGAGCAGTACTTC | CASSVGGLAGVGEQYF
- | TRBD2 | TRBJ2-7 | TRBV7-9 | TGTGCCAGCAGCTTAGTTCTAGCGGACGAGCAGTACTTC | CASSLVLADEQYF
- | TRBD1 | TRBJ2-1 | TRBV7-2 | TGTGCCAGCAGCTTGACAGGGAGCTCCTACAATGAGCAGTTCTTC | CASSLTGSSYNEQFF
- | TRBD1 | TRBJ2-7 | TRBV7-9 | TGTGCCAGCAACAAACAGGGGCTCCACGAGCAGTACTTC | CASNKQGLHEQYF
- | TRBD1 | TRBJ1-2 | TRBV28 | TGTGCCAGCAGATCCTGGACAGGGGACCATGGCTACACCTTC | CASRSWTGDHGYTF
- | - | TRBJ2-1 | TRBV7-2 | TGTGCCAGCAGCTTAGAAGGCAGGAACTACAATGAGCAGTTCTTC | CASSLEGRNYNEQFF
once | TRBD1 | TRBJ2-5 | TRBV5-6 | TGTGCCAGCAGCTTGGGGACAGGGGGCTGGGAGACCCAGTACTTC | CASSLGTGGWETQYF
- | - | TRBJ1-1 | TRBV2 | TGTGCCAGCAGTTCTCCTCAGGGATTCGGCACTGAAGCTTTCTTT | CASSSPQGFGTEAFF
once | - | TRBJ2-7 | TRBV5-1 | TGCGCCAGCAGACCGGCAGTGGGCTCGTACTACGAGCAGTACTTC | CASRPAVGSYYEQYF
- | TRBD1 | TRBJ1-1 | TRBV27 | TGTGCCAGCAGTTTCGGGACAGGGAGCACTGAAGCTTTCTTT | CASSFGTGSTEAFF
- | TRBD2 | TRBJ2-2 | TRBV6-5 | TGTGCCAGCGAGACGCGACTAGCGGGAAAAGGGGAGCTGTTTTTT | CASETRLAGKGELFF
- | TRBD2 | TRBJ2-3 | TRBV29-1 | TGCAGCGTTGAAGGGACTAGCGAAGGTGGCGGCACAGATACGCAGTATTTT | CSVEGTSEGGGTDTQYF
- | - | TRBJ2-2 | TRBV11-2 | TGTGCCAGCAGGAGGGGGGGCGGGAACACCGGGGAGCTGTTTTTT | CASRRGGGNTGELFF
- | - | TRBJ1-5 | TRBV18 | TGTGCCAGCTCACCAGCAGGGAATAGCAATCAGCCCCAGCATTTT | CASSPAGNSNQPQHF
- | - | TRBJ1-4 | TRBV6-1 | TGTGCCAGCAGTGAACCGGGAATGGGGGCTGGTGAAAAACTGTTTTTT | CASSEPGMGAGEKLFF
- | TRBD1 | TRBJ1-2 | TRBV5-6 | TGTGCCAGCAGCTCCCCCTTGCAGGGGGCTAACTATGGCTACACCTTC | CASSSPLQGANYGYTF
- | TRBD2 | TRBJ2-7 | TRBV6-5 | TGTGCCAGCAGAAGGGACGTTCGGGCGGGAGGAGAGCAGTACTTC | CASRRDVRAGGEQYF
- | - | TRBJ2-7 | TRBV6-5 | TGTGCCAGCATGACGTGGACAGCCTCCTACGAGCAGTACTTC | CASMTWTASYEQYF
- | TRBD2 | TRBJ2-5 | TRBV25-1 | TGTGCCAGCAGCGCGGGACTAGCGGGAGCAGAGACCCAGTACTTC | CASSAGLAGAETQYF
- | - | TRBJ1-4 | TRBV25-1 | TGTGCCAGCAGTGAAGGGTTCGGGTCGAATGAAAAACTGTTTTTT | CASSEGFGSNEKLFF
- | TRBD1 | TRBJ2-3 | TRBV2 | TGTGCCAGCAGTGAAGGACAGGGACCCACAGATACGCAGTATTTT | CASSEGQGPTDTQYF
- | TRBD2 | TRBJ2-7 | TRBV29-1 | TGCAGCGCCAATAGCGGGAGGGAATACGAGCAGTACTTC | CSANSGREYEQYF
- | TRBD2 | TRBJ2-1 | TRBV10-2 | TGCGCCAGCCGGCTAGCGGGAGTCAATGAGCAGTTCTTC | CASRLAGVNEQFF
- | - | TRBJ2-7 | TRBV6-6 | TGTGCCAGCAGTTATATTCAGGGGAACTCCTACGAGCAGTACTTC | CASSYIQGNSYEQYF
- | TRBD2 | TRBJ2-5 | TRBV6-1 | TGTGCCAGCAGTGAAGGGGGGGGGAGGAAAGAGACCCAGTACTTC | CASSEGGGRKETQYF
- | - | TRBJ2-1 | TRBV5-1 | TGCGCCAGCAGCCCTTCCCCGGTCAGGGTGTTCGATGAGCAGTTCTTC | CASSPSPVRVFDEQFF
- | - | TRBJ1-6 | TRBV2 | TGTGCCAGCAGTCGACAGAATTCACCCCTCCACTTT | CASSRQNSPLHF
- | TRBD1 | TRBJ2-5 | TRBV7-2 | TGTGCCAGCAGCTTAGGGGCTCCGGGACAGGGCCAAGAGACCCAGTACTTC | CASSLGAPGQGQETQYF
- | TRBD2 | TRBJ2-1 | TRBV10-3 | TGTGCCATCAGCCGACTAGCGGGACTGAGCTCCTACAATGAGCAGTTCTTC | CAISRLAGLSSYNEQFF
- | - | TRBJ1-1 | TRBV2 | TGTGCCAGCGCCATAACAGGGAACACTGAAGCTTTCTTT | CASAITGNTEAFF